This entry lists 30 T cell receptor beta chains sequenced from one sample in a study of blood T cell repertoires in COVID-19. Sequenced by immunoSEQ multiplex PCR; TCRdb stores in-frame clones only, minus some. The table lists 67,000 or so clones, roughly 80% of them singletons. The specimen was peripheral blood. Receptors were obtained from a man aged 70-80 years with acute or convalescent COVID-19.

J is TRBJ2-7 and V is TRBV4-2; TRBD2 aligns across 10 bases. The CDR3 has 15 residues. Germline CDR1 reads LGHNA; CDR2 reads YNFKEQ. With 4 bases clipped from V and 3 bases from J, the junction kept 6 bases outside the gene matches. CDR3 in DNA: TGTGCCAGCAGCCCCGGGACTAGCGTAAACTACGAGCAGTACTTC. Its protein is CASSPGTSVNYEQYF.

The gene calls are TRBV19 and TRBJ1-2, with D maybe TRBD1 (6 bases). Germline assignment: CDR1 LNHDA and CDR2 SQIVND (reference sequence). V was clipped by 4 bases and J by 4 bases, with 10 bases between them. CDR3 length: 13 amino acids. For the CDR3, the DNA is TGTGCCAGTAGTAAACAGGGATTCTATGGCTACACCTTC. Translation gives CASSKQGFYGYTF. Looking up the rest from reference TRBV19 and TRBJ1-2 gives the full variable domain: DGGITQSPKYLFRKEGQNVTLSCEQNLNHDAMYWYRQDPGQGLRLIYYSQIVNDFQKGDIAEGYSVSREKKESFPLTVTSAQKNPTAFYLCASSKQGFYGYTFGSGTRLTVV.

This clone was picked up one time. This chain uses TRBV5-4 with TRBJ2-7; perhaps TRBD2 as D (7 bases). The V end was cut by 0 bases, the J end by 2 bases, with 18 bases between. Germline CDR1 SGHNT, CDR2 YYREEE (reference sequence). This CDR3 region has 17 residues. The CDR3 spells CASSLGGGGRGAYEQYF. The CDR3 nucleotides read TGTGCCAGCAGCTTGGGGGGAGGGGGAAGAGGGGCCTACGAGCAGTACTTC.

The chain uses TRBV27 and TRBJ1-6; TRBD1 matches 12 bases. This CDR3 has 16 residues. After removal of 4 bases from V and 10 bases from J, the junction contained 8 bases not matched to a gene. Per the germline V gene, CDR1 is MNHEY and CDR2 is SMNVEV (reference sequence). The CDR3 sequence: CASSSSGTGGVSPLHF. The CDR3 nucleotides are TGTGCCAGCAGTTCGTCCGGGACAGGGGGCGTATCACCCCTCCACTTT.

The CDR3 nucleotides read TGTGCCAGTAGTGCCCGGGGACTAGCGGACTCCTACAATGAGCAGTTCTTC. Translating gives CASSARGLADSYNEQFF. The chain has TRBV19 and TRBJ2-1, with TRBD2 identical over 11 bases. Germline V lookup: CDR1 LNHDA, CDR2 SQIVND (reference sequence). Trimming took 5 bases from V and 0 from J; bases not matched to a gene: 6. The CDR3 sequence is 17 residues long.

V is TRBV18 and J is TRBJ1-1; perhaps TRBD1 as D (5 bases). CDR1 is KGHSH and CDR2 is LQKENI in the germline V gene. Trimming took off 2 bases at V and 4 bases at J, with 11 bases between the two ends. This CDR3 has 14 residues. The CDR3 is CASSPGAPSTEAFF. The CDR3 region has the DNA TGTGCCAGCTCACCAGGGGCACCGAGCACTGAAGCTTTCTTT.

The CDR3 nucleotides read TGCGCCAGCAGCTTGCCCCGGGAGGCCAAGCAGTTCTTC. This codes for CASSLPREAKQFF. The chain joins TRBV5-1 to TRBJ2-1; 7 nucleotides align to TRBD2. Looked up from germline, CDR1 is SGHRS and CDR2 is YFSETQ. The CDR3 totals 13 residues. V was clipped by 1 base and J by 11 bases; unmatched bases: 6.

The chain recombines TRBV28 with TRBJ2-2; 8 nucleotides agree with TRBD1. The ends lost 5 bases at V and 0 bases at J; junction bases unmatched: 2. Germline assignment: CDR1 MDHEN and CDR2 SYDVKM. The CDR3 has 15 amino acids. The CDR3 sequence: CASSPGGANTGELFF. The CDR3 DNA is TGTGCCAGCAGTCCAGGGGGCGCGAACACCGGGGAGCTGTTTTTT.

This chain connects TRBV9 to TRBJ2-7, with TRBD2 matching 8 bases. The CDR3 has 15 residues. Trimming cost V 0 bases and J 6 bases; bases outside gene matches: 8. Germline CDR1 reads SGDLS; CDR2 reads YYNGEE. This CDR3 reads CASSVAPAGLGEQYF. In DNA, the CDR3 is TGTGCCAGCAGCGTAGCCCCCGCGGGACTAGGCGAGCAGTACTTC.

This chain links TRBV14 with TRBJ2-4; TRBD1 is a possible D gene (5 bases). This CDR3 contains 16 residues. Germline V gene lookup returns CDR1 SGHDN and CDR2 FVKESK. The V gene lost 4 bases and the J gene lost 5 bases, with 18 bases spanning the gap. The CDR3 DNA reads as TGTGCCAGCAGCCCTCCGAGGAGCTCCAGGGAAAACATTCAGTACTTC. Its protein product is CASSPPRSSRENIQYF.

V is TRBV19 and J is TRBJ2-2; 9 bases agree with TRBD1. Unmatched junction bases numbered 6, after V lost 4 bases and J lost 6 bases. The germline V gene has CDR1 LNHDA and CDR2 SQIVND (reference sequence). This CDR3 contains 15 residues. The CDR3: CASSTQGQGAGELFF. DNA of the CDR3: TGTGCCAGTAGTACACAGGGACAGGGTGCCGGGGAGCTGTTTTTT.

V is TRBV5-1 and J is TRBJ1-4, with TRBD1 matching 7 bases. The CDR3 length is 17 residues. Germline V CDR1 and CDR2: SGHRS, YFSETQ. The J segment lost 0 bases and the V segment lost 4 bases, leaving 9 bases of the junction unmatched. The CDR3 spells CASSPGTESATNEKLFF. CDR3 bases: TGCGCCAGCAGCCCCGGGACAGAAAGCGCAACTAATGAAAAACTGTTTTTT.

The V gene is TRBV18, the J gene TRBJ2-1; 8 bases agree with TRBD2. The CDR3 is made up of 17 amino acids. Germline V gene lookup returns CDR1 KGHSH and CDR2 LQKENI. V shed 3 bases, J shed 6 bases, and the junction held 13 bases outside the gene matches. This CDR3 reads CASSPIGHTSGFNEQFF. CDR3 DNA sequence: TGTGCCAGCTCACCCATAGGTCATACTAGCGGTTTCAATGAGCAGTTCTTC.

This rearrangement joins TRBV5-1 to TRBJ2-1; D is perhaps TRBD1 (6 bases). Trimming removed 4 bases from V and 1 base from J, with 21 bases in between. The CDR3 length is 18 residues. Germline V gene sequence: CDR1 SGHRS, CDR2 YFSETQ. As DNA, the CDR3 is TGCGCCAGCAGCCTACCGGACTCCAGAAGGGGGTCCTACAATGAGCAGTTCTTC. It codes for CASSLPDSRRGSYNEQFF.

The chain employs TRBV5-1 and TRBJ2-5; D may be TRBD2 (6 bases). This CDR3 has 14 residues. Germline V gene sequence: CDR1 SGHRS, CDR2 YFSETQ. Trimming took off 4 bases at V and 2 bases at J, with 12 bases between the two ends. For the CDR3, the DNA is TGCGCCAGCAGCCCGGGGGACCGGCAAGAGACCCAGTACTTC. It codes for CASSPGDRQETQYF.

The chain carries TRBV5-1 and TRBJ1-6; weak D call: TRBD1 (6 bases). Trimming pared 0 bases from V and 6 bases from J, leaving 10 bases between. Germline CDR1 reads SGHRS; CDR2 reads YFSETQ. The CDR3 is made up of 15 amino acids. This CDR3 reads CASSLAGGPNSPLHF. The CDR3 DNA follows: TGCGCCAGCAGCTTGGCCGGGGGGCCTAATTCACCCCTCCACTTT.

The rearrangement links TRBV12-3 or TRBV12-4 to TRBJ2-7; 12 bases align to TRBD1. The CDR3 sequence is 13 residues long. The J segment lost 12 bases and the V segment lost 4 bases, leaving 7 bases of the junction unmatched. In DNA, the CDR3 is TGTGCCAGCAGTTCAGGGACAGGGGGCTCAAGGTACTTC. Translated, it gives CASSSGTGGSRYF.

The V gene is TRBV4-1, the J gene TRBJ1-3; the match to TRBD1 covers 7 bases. With V trimmed by 0 bases and J by 4 bases, 6 bases remained unmatched. The CDR3 is 16 amino acids. Germline CDR1 MGHRA, CDR2 YSYEKL. As DNA, the CDR3 is TGCGCCAGCAGCCAAGACGGACAGGTCCTAGGAAACACCATATATTTT. It specifies CASSQDGQVLGNTIYF.

V gene TRBV18 combines with J gene TRBJ2-3, with D possibly being TRBD2 (6 bases). Trimming cost V 8 bases and J 2 bases, with 14 bases left between them. The germline V gene encodes CDR1 KGHSH and CDR2 LQKENI. CDR3 length equals 14 residues. CDR3 protein: CASSLGLHTDTQYF. The CDR3 coding sequence is TGTGCCAGCAGCCTGGGACTTCACACAGATACGCAGTATTTT.

The chain couples TRBV27 to TRBJ2-7; a possible D gene is TRBD1 (6 bases). Germline lookup yields CDR1 MNHEY and CDR2 SMNVEV (reference sequence). V lost 6 bases and J 0 bases, leaving 18 bases between the germline ends. The CDR3 runs to 16 residues. In DNA form, the CDR3 reads TGTGCCAGCAGCCTAAGAGGACAGTCTTTCTCCTACGAGCAGTACTTC. Amino acids: CASSLRGQSFSYEQYF.

This chain uses TRBV6-5 with TRBJ1-5; D gene unclear. CDR1 is MNHEY and CDR2 is SVGAGI in the germline V gene. CDR3 length: 15 amino acids. Trimming took off 6 bases at V and 3 bases at J, with 15 bases between the two ends. CDR3 coding DNA: TGTGCCAGCAGCTACGCCCCGGGGTCCAATCAGCCCCAGCATTTT. Amino acid sequence: CASSYAPGSNQPQHF.

The V and J genes are TRBV6-2 or TRBV6-3 and TRBJ2-1, with D tentatively TRBD2 (6 bases). Trimming stripped 5 bases from V and 9 bases from J, with 14 bases between. This CDR3 comprises 13 residues. Germline CDR1 reads MNHEY; CDR2 reads SVGEGT. CDR3 region: CASSQDPGGEQFF. Written as DNA, the CDR3 is TGTGCCAGCAGTCAGGACCCCGGGGGTGAGCAGTTCTTC.

The CDR3 loop is CASSEPGGRKGEKLFF. CDR3 bases: TGTGCCAGCAGTGAACCTGGTGGGCGAAAAGGTGAAAAACTGTTTTTT. The chain joins TRBV25-1 to TRBJ1-4; D remains unclear. The CDR3 extends over 16 amino acids. V was pared by 2 bases and J by 7 bases, with 17 bases between. From germline, CDR1 is MGHDK and CDR2 SYGVNS.

The chain carries TRBV19 and TRBJ2-6, with TRBD2 as a possible D gene (5 bases). Germline assignment: CDR1 LNHDA and CDR2 SQIVND (reference sequence). This CDR3 comprises 17 residues. V was clipped by 9 bases and J by 0 bases, with 18 bases between them. The CDR3 region has the DNA TGTGCCAGCGTCAAGAGGGCCGGAAGCTCTGGGGCCAACGTCCTGACTTTC. Protein product: CASVKRAGSSGANVLTF.

This clone appeared a single time. V usage is TRBV15 and J usage is TRBJ2-4; 7 nucleotides agree with TRBD1. Germline V gene sequence: CDR1 LNHNV, CDR2 YYDKDF (reference sequence). This CDR3 spans 16 amino acids. The V and J ends lost 4 bases and 0 bases, in that order; junction bases with no gene match: 6. CDR3 in amino acids: CATSNDRDLAKNIQYF. DNA of the CDR3: TGTGCCACCAGCAACGACAGGGATCTAGCCAAAAACATTCAGTACTTC.

V and J are TRBV3-1 (or the pseudogene TRBV3-2) and TRBJ2-7, with TRBD1 matching over 10 bases. V lost 5 bases and J lost 5; bases outside the gene matches: 6. The CDR3 totals 14 residues. Germline CDR1 is LGHDT and CDR2 is YNNKEL (reference sequence). The CDR3 bases are TGTGCCAGCAGCATACGACAGGGGGCCCACGAGCAGTACTTC. This encodes CASSIRQGAHEQYF.

The chain joins TRBV19 to TRBJ2-4, with 7 nucleotides matching TRBD2. CDR3 length: 16 residues. From germline, CDR1 is LNHDA and CDR2 SQIVND (reference sequence). V lost 5 bases and J lost 6; bases outside the gene matches: 13. The CDR3 nucleotides read TGTGCCAGTAGTCCCACCTTTTTGGGGGGGGGAAACATTCAGTACTTC. Protein sequence: CASSPTFLGGGNIQYF.

The chain joins TRBV29-1 to TRBJ2-1, with 11 bases identical to TRBD2. CDR1 and CDR2 (germline): SQVTM, ANQGSEA. The CDR3 runs to 13 residues. V trimming: 3 bases; J trimming: 6 bases; junction bases outside the gene matches: 1. The CDR3 sequence: CSVDGTSGNEQFF. The CDR3 DNA reads as TGCAGCGTTGACGGGACTAGCGGCAATGAGCAGTTCTTC.

This clone appeared once. V usage is TRBV3-1 (or the pseudogene TRBV3-2) and J usage is TRBJ2-7; possibly TRBD1 for D (7 bases). Germline loops: CDR1 LGHDT, CDR2 YNNKEL (reference sequence). The CDR3 is made up of 13 amino acids. Trimming removed 0 bases from V and 12 bases from J, with 15 bases in between. The CDR3 sequence: CASSQDPQGGRYF. CDR3 bases: TGTGCCAGCAGCCAAGATCCCCAGGGGGGACGGTACTTC.

The rearrangement uses TRBV19 and TRBJ2-7, with D unresolved. This CDR3 region has 13 residues. Between the trimmed V and J ends, which lost 9 bases and 1 base, there was a span of 13 bases. Germline CDR1 reads LNHDA; CDR2 reads SQIVND (reference sequence). The CDR3: CASKQRESYEQYF. CDR3 nucleotide sequence: TGTGCCAGCAAACAGAGAGAATCCTACGAGCAGTACTTC.